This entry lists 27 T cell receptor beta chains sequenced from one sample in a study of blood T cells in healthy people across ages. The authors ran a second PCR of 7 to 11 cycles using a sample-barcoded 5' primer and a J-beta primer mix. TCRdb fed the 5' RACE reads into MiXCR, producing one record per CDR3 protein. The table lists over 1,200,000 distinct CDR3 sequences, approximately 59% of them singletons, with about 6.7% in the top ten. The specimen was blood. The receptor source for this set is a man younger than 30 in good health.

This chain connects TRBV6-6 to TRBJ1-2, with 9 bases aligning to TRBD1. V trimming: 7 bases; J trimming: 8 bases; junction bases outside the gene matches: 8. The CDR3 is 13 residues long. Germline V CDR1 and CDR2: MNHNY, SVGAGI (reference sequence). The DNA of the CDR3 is TGTGCCAGCAACCTGGACAGGGGCTTCGGCTACACCTTC. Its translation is CASNLDRGFGYTF.

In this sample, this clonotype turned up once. The CDR3 nucleotides are TGCAGTGCCCCACAGGGTTCCCCCTATAATTCACCCCTCCACTTT. Translation: CSAPQGSPYNSPLHF. This rearrangement joins TRBV20-1 to TRBJ1-6, with D tentatively TRBD1 (6 bases). CDR1 and CDR2 from the germline V gene are DFQATT and SNEGSKA (reference sequence). Trimming removed 6 bases at V and 2 bases at J, with 14 bases between. The CDR3 runs 15 residues.

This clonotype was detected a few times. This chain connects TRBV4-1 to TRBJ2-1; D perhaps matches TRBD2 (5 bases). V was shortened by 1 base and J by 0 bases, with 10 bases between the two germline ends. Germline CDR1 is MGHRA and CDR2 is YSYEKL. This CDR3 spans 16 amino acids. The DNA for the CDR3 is TGCGCCAGCAGCCAAGTAGGAGCGGACTCCTACAATGAGCAGTTCTTC. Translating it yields CASSQVGADSYNEQFF.

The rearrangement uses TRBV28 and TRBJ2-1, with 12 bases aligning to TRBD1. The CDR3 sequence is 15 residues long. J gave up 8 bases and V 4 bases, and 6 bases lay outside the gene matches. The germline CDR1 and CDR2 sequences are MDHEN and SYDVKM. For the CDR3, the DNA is TGTGCCAGCAGTTCGGCCGGGACAGGGGGCGATGAGCAGTTCTTC. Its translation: CASSSAGTGGDEQFF.

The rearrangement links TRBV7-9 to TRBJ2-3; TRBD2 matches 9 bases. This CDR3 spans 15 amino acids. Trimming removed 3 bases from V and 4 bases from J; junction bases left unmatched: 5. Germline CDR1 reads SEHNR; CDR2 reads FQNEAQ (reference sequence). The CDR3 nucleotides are TGTGCCAGCAGCTTCCCAGCGGGGGGAGCAGATACGCAGTATTTT. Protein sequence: CASSFPAGGADTQYF.

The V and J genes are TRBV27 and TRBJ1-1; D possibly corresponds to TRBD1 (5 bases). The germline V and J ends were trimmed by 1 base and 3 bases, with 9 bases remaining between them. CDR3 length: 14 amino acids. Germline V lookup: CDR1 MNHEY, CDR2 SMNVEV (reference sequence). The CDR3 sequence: CASSLLPGDTEAFF. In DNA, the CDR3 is TGTGCCAGCAGTTTATTACCGGGGGACACTGAAGCTTTCTTT.

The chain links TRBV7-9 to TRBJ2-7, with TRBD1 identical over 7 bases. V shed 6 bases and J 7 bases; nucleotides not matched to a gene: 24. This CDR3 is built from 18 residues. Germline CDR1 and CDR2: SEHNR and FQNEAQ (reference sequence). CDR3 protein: CASRTGTSKGGAYNEQYF. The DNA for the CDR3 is TGTGCCAGCAGGACAGGAACTTCAAAAGGGGGCGCATACAATGAGCAGTACTTC. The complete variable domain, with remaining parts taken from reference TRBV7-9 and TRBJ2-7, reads DTGVSQNPRHKITKRGQNVTFRCDPISEHNRLYWYRQTLGQGPEFLTYFQNEAQLEKSRLLSDRFSAERPKGSFSTLEIQRTEQGDSAMYLCASRTGTSKGGAYNEQYFGPGTRLTVT.

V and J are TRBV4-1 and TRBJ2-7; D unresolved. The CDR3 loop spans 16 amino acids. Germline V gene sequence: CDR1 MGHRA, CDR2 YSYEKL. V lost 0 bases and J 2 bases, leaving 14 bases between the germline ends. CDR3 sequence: CASSQEPKHGTYEQYF. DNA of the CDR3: TGCGCCAGCAGCCAAGAGCCGAAACACGGAACCTACGAGCAGTACTTC.

The CDR3 is CASSPSGNEKLFF. CDR3 nucleotide sequence: TGTGCCAGCAGTCCCAGTGGGAATGAAAAACTGTTTTTT. The chain recombines TRBV12-3 or TRBV12-4 with TRBJ1-4; no firm D call. V gave up 5 bases and J gave up 5 bases, with 9 bases separating them. CDR3 length equals 13 residues.

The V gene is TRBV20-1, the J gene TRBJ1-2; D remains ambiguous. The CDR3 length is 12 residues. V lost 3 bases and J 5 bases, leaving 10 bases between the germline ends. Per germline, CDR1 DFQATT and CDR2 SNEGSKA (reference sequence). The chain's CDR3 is CSASARTYGYTF. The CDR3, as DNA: TGCAGTGCTAGTGCGCGGACTTATGGCTACACCTTC.

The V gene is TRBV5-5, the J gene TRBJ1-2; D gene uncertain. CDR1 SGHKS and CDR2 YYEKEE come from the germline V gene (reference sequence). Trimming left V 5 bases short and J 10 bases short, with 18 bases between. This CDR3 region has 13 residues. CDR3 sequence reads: CASSNGPSPDYTF. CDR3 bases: TGTGCCAGCAGTAACGGCCCATCTCCGGACTACACCTTC.

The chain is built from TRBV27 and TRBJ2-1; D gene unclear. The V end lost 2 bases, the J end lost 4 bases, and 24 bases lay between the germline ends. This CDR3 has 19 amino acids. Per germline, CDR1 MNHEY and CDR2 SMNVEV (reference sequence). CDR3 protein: CASSLTLKGHTRRYNEQFF. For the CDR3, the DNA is TGTGCCAGCAGTTTAACCCTTAAGGGTCACACGCGGCGTTACAATGAGCAGTTCTTC.

CDR3 in DNA: TGTGCCAAGGACCGGGATAGCGGGACAGATACGCAGTATTTT. It specifies CAKDRDSGTDTQYF. The chain employs TRBV6-5 and TRBJ2-3, with 7 bases fitting TRBD2. Germline V gene lookup returns CDR1 MNHEY and CDR2 SVGAGI. The CDR3 consists of 14 residues. The V segment lost 10 bases and the J segment 3 bases; nucleotides outside the gene matches: 10.

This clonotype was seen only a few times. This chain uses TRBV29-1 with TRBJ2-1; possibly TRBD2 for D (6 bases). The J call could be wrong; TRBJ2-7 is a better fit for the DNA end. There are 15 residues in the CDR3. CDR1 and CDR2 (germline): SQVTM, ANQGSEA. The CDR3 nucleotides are TGCAGCGTTGCAGGGCGGGAAGGCTCCTACAATGAGCAGTACTTC. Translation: CSVAGREGSYNEQYF.

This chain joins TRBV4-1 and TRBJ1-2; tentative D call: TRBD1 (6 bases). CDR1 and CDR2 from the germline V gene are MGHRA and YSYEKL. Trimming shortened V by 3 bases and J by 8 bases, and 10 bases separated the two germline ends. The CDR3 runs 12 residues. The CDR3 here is CASSHNRDGYTF. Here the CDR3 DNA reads TGCGCCAGCAGCCACAACAGGGACGGCTACACCTTC.

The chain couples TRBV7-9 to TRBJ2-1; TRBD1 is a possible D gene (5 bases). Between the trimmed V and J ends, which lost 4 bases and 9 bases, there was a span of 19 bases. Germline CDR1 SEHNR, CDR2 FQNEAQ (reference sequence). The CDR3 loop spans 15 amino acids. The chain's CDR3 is CASSSHDQGTGEQFF. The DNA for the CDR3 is TGTGCCAGCAGCTCACACGACCAGGGTACGGGTGAGCAGTTCTTC. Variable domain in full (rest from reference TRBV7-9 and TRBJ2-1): DTGVSQNPRHKITKRGQNVTFRCDPISEHNRLYWYRQTLGQGPEFLTYFQNEAQLEKSRLLSDRFSAERPKGSFSTLEIQRTEQGDSAMYLCASSSHDQGTGEQFFGPGTRLTVL.

The CDR3 coding sequence is TGTGCCAGCAGTTTGGTATCCTCGGCCTCCTACGAGCAGTACTTC. This sequence encodes CASSLVSSASYEQYF. The chain employs TRBV27 and TRBJ2-7; D not certain. The CDR3 length is 15 residues. Germline V lookup: CDR1 MNHEY, CDR2 SMNVEV (reference sequence). Trimming stripped 3 bases from V and 0 bases from J, with 12 bases between.

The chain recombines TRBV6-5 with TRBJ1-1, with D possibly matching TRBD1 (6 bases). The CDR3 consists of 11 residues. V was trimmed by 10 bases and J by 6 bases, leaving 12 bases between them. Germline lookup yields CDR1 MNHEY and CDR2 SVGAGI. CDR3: CATTQGPEAFF. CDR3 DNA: TGTGCCACTACACAGGGCCCTGAAGCTTTCTTT.

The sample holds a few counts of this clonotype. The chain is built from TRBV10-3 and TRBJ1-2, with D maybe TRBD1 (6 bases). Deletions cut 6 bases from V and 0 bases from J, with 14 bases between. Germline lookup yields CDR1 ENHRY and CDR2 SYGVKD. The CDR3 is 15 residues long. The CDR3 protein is CAISDSRTANYGYTF. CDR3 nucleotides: TGTGCCATCAGCGACTCCCGGACAGCTAACTATGGCTACACCTTC.

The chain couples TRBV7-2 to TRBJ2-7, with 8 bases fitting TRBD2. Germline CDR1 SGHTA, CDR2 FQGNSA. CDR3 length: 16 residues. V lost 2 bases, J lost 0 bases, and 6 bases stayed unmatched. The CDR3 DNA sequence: TGTGCCAGCAGCTTAACTAGCGGCCTAAGCTCCTACGAGCAGTACTTC. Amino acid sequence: CASSLTSGLSSYEQYF.

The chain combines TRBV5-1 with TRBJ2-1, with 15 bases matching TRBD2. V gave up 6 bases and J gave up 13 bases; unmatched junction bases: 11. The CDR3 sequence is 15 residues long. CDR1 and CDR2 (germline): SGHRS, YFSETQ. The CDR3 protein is CASTRPGTSGRIQFF. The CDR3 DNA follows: TGCGCCAGCACCCGTCCCGGGACTAGCGGGAGGATCCAGTTCTTC.

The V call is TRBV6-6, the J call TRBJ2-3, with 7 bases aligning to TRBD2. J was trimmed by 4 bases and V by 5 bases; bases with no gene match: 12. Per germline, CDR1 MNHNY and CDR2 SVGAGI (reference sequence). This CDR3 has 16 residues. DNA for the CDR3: TGTGCCAGCAGTCGCCGGGACTACCGGAGTTCAGATACGCAGTATTTT. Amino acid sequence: CASSRRDYRSSDTQYF.

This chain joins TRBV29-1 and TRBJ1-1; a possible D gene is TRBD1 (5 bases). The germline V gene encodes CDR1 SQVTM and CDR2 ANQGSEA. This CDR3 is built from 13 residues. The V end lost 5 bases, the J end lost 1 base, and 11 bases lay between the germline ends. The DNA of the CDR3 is TGCAGCGTTCTAATCGGGGGGAACACTGAAGCTTTCTTT. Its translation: CSVLIGGNTEAFF.

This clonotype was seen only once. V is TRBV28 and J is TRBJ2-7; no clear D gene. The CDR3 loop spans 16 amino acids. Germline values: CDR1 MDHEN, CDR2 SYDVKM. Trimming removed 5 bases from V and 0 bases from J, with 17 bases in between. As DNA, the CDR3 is TGTGCCAGCAGTCCCAACAGACTGGGAAGCTCCTACGAGCAGTACTTC. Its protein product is CASSPNRLGSSYEQYF.

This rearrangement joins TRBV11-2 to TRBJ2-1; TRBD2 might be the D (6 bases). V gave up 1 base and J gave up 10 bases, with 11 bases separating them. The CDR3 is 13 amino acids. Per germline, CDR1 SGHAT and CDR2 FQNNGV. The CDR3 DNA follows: TGTGCCAGCAGCTTAGTAGCGGCCAAGGAGCAGTTCTTC. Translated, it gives CASSLVAAKEQFF.

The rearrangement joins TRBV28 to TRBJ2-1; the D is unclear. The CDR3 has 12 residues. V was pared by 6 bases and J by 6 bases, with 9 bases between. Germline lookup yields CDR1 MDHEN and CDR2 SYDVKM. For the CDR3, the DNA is TGTGCCAGCAGCTCCAATAGCAATGAGCAGTTCTTC. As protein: CASSSNSNEQFF.

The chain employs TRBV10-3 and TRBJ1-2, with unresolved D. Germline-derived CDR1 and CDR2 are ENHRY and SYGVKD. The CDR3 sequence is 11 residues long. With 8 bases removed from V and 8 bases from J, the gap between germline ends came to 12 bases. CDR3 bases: TGTGCCATCCGTTCCCTGTCAGGCTACACCTTC. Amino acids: CAIRSLSGYTF.